The 9 T cell receptor beta chains below were found in one sample sequenced in a study of CD8 T cells in ankylosing spondylitis. TCRdb used MiXCR to reprocess the 5' RACE reads, holding one entry per CDR3 protein. The table has roughly 260,000 distinct CDR3 sequences, 15% to 25% seen once. The sample consisted of blood, either unsorted or a sorted T cell fraction (not recorded which). These receptors came from a male donor with ankylosing spondylitis or in good health (not recorded which).

There are many counts of this clonotype. The chain combines TRBV5-1 with TRBJ1-1; possibly TRBD1 for D (6 bases). The CDR3 covers 15 residues. Trimming took off 6 bases at V and 2 bases at J, with 17 bases between the two ends. Germline V CDR1 and CDR2: SGHRS, YFSETQ. The CDR3 DNA reads TGCGCCAGCACCCCCGGGACAAGGGTCAACACTGAAGCTTTCTTT. Encoded protein: CASTPGTRVNTEAFF.

In DNA, the CDR3 is TGCGCCAGCAGGCCCCCGGGACAGGGCTCTGGCAATGAGCAGTTCTTC. Amino acid sequence: CASRPPGQGSGNEQFF. The V gene is TRBV5-1, the J gene TRBJ2-1, with 9 bases that match TRBD1. CDR3 length: 16 residues. CDR1 and CDR2 from the germline V gene are SGHRS and YFSETQ. The V gene end was trimmed by 5 bases and the J gene end by 6 bases; junction bases not matched to a gene: 12.

This clonotype has just a few counts. The genes are TRBV3-1 and TRBJ1-6; 8 bases fit TRBD1. Looked up from germline, CDR1 is LGHDT and CDR2 is YNNKEL (reference sequence). The CDR3 runs 14 residues. V was clipped by 4 bases and J by 10 bases; unmatched bases: 6. The CDR3 DNA sequence: TGTGCCAGCAGCCCTGGACAGGGAAAATCACCCCTCCACTTT. This codes for CASSPGQGKSPLHF. Based on the CDR3 plus reference TRBV3-1 and TRBJ1-6, the full variable domain is DTAVSQTPKYLVTQMGNDKSIKCEQNLGHDTMYWYKQDSKKFLKIMFSYNNKELIINETVPNRFSPKSPDKAHLNLHINSLELGDSAVYFCASSPGQGKSPLHFGNGTRLTVT.

This clonotype appeared many times. V gene TRBV12-3 or TRBV12-4 combines with J gene TRBJ2-1; 12 bases fit TRBD2. The CDR3 is 15 residues long. With V trimmed by 7 bases and J by 9 bases, 10 bases remained unmatched. The CDR3 reads CASTSTSGRTGEQFF. CDR3 nucleotides: TGTGCCAGCACCTCGACTAGCGGGAGAACGGGTGAGCAGTTCTTC.

The chain has TRBV15 and TRBJ2-3; unclear D gene. Germline assignment: CDR1 LNHNV and CDR2 YYDKDF (reference sequence). V was shortened by 5 bases and J by 1 base, with 16 bases between the two germline ends. The CDR3 contains 16 residues. CDR3 sequence reads: CATSLVALVGTDTQYF. DNA of the CDR3: TGTGCCACCAGCTTGGTCGCCCTGGTGGGCACAGATACGCAGTATTTT.

The V and J genes are TRBV3-1 and TRBJ1-6; D is ambiguous. The CDR3 is 15 residues long. Germline assignment: CDR1 LGHDT and CDR2 YNNKEL (reference sequence). V lost 1 base and J 5 bases, leaving 9 bases between the germline ends. The CDR3: CASSQAGPHNSPLHF. The CDR3 nucleotides are TGTGCCAGCAGCCAAGCTGGCCCCCATAATTCACCCCTCCACTTT.

This clonotype occurred a few times. The chain has TRBV4-2 and TRBJ1-5, with D tentatively TRBD1 (6 bases). Germline assignment: CDR1 LGHNA and CDR2 YNFKEQ. This CDR3 region has 14 residues. V shed 1 base and J shed 6 bases, with 10 bases lying between them. CDR3 nucleotide sequence: TGTGCCAGCAGCCAAGCGGGGGGCGGTCAGCCCCAGCATTTT. As protein: CASSQAGGGQPQHF.

Ten or more counts support this clonotype. The chain joins TRBV5-1 to TRBJ2-3, with D perhaps given as TRBD1 or TRBD2 (5 bases each). Per germline, CDR1 SGHRS and CDR2 YFSETQ. The V and J ends lost 4 bases and 1 base respectively, with 13 bases between them. The CDR3 covers 15 residues. CDR3 loop: CASSIGTPGTDTQYF. In DNA, the CDR3 is TGCGCCAGCAGCATAGGGACGCCAGGCACAGATACGCAGTATTTT.

The V call is TRBV10-3, the J call TRBJ2-2, with D maybe TRBD2 (7 bases). CDR3 length equals 17 residues. V was trimmed by 3 bases and J by 1 base, leaving 15 bases between them. Looked up from germline, CDR1 is ENHRY and CDR2 is SYGVKD. The CDR3 reads CAISDLEGGLNTGELFF. DNA of the CDR3: TGTGCCATCAGTGATCTTGAGGGGGGGCTGAACACCGGGGAGCTGTTTTTT.